The present T cell receptor (beta chain) was sequenced within a study of identical twins. This clonotype was detected many times. Its antigen is as yet unknown. General study findings and limits: The authors drew conclusions from cross-sectional statistical analysis rather than following the same donors. Zero-insertion analyses might be partly confounded by invariant T cells like MAIT and iNKT. Out-of-frame alpha sequences common to twins were enriched for low generation probability.

V lost 6 bases to trimming and J lost 5 bases, with 20 bases between them. CDR3 length equals 15 residues. TCRdb called the 5' RACE reads again in MiXCR, with one record for every CDR3 protein. The sample carries a few hundred thousand distinct CDR3 sequences, around an eighth recorded once. The sample also formed part of further work on yellow fever vaccine responses in identical twins.

The clonotype was recovered from a woman between 18 and 30 years old in good health. J is TRBJ2-7 and V is TRBV12-3 or TRBV12-4, with D possibly called TRBD1 or TRBD2 (5 bases each). Input material: CD8+ T cells sorted from blood. CDR3 sequence: CASSFAGRDANEQYF. The CDR3 DNA follows: TGTGCCAGCAGCTTCGCGGGTCGGGACGCGAACGAGCAGTACTTC.